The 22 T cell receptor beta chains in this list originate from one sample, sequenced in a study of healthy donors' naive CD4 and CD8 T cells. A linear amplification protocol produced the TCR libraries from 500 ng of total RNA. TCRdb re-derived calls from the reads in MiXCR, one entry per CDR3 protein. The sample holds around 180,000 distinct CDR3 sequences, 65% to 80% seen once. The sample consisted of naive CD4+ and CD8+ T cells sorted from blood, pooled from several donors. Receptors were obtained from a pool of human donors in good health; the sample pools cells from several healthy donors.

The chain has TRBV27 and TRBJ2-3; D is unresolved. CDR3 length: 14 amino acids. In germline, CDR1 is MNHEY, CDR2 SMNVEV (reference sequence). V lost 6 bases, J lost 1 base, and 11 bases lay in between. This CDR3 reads CASRNWMGTDTQYF. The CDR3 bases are TGTGCCAGCAGGAACTGGATGGGCACAGATACGCAGTATTTT.

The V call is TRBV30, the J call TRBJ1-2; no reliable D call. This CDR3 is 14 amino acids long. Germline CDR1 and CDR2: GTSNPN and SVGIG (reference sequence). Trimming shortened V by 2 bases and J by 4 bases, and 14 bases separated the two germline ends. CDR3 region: CAWSLSTASYGYTF. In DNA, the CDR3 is TGTGCCTGGAGTTTATCAACGGCGAGCTATGGCTACACCTTC.

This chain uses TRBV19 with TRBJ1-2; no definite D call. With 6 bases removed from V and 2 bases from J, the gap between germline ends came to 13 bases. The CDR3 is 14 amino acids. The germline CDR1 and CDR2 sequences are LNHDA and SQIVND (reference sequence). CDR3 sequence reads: CASRRATMNYGYTF. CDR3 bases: TGTGCCAGTAGACGGGCGACGATGAACTATGGCTACACCTTC. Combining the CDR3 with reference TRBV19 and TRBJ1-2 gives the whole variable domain DGGITQSPKYLFRKEGQNVTLSCEQNLNHDAMYWYRQDPGQGLRLIYYSQIVNDFQKGDIAEGYSVSREKKESFPLTVTSAQKNPTAFYLCASRRATMNYGYTFGSGTRLTVV.

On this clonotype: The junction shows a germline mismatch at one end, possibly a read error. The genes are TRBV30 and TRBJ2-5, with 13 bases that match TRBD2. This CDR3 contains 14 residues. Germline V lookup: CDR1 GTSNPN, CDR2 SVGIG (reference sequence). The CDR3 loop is CAWSPGLAGETQYF. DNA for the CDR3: TGTGCCTGGAGTCCTGGACTAGCGGGAGAGACCCAGTATTTC.

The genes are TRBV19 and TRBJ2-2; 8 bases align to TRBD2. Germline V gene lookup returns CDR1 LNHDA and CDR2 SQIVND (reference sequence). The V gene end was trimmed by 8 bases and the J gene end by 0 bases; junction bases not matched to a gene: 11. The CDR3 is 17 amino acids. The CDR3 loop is CASGGLATVANTGELFF. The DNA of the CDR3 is TGTGCCAGTGGAGGACTAGCAACGGTAGCGAACACCGGGGAGCTGTTTTTT. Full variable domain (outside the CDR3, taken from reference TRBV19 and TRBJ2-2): DGGITQSPKYLFRKEGQNVTLSCEQNLNHDAMYWYRQDPGQGLRLIYYSQIVNDFQKGDIAEGYSVSREKKESFPLTVTSAQKNPTAFYLCASGGLATVANTGELFFGEGSRLTVL.

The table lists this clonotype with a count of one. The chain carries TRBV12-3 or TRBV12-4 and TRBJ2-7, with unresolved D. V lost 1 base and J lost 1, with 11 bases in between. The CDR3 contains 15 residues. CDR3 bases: TGTGCCAGCAGTTTAGAGCGCGGCGGTTCCTACGAGCAGTACTTC. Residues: CASSLERGGSYEQYF.

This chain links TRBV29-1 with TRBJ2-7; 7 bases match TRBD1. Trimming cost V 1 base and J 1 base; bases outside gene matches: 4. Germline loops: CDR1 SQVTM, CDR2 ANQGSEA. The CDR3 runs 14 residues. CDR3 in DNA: TGCAGCGTTGAAGGAGGGGGCGGTTCCTACGAGCAGTACTTC. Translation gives CSVEGGGGSYEQYF.

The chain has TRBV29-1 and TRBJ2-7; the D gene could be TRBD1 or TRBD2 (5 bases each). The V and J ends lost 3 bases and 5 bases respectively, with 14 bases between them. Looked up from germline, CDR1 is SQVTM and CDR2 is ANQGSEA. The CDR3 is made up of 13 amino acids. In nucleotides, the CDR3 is TGCAGCGTTGAGCTTGGGGGAATTAACGAGCAGTACTTC. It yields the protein CSVELGGINEQYF.

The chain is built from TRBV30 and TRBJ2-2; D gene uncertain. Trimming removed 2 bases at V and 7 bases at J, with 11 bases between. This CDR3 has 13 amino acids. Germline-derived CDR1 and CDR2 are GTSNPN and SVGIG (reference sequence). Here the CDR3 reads CAWSNGGGGELFF. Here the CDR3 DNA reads TGTGCCTGGAGTAATGGTGGCGGCGGGGAGCTGTTTTTT.

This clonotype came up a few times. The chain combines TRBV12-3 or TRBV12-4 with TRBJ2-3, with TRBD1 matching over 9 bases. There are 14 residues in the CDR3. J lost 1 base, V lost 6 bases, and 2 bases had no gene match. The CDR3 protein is CASSRDRGTDTQYF. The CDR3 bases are TGTGCCAGCAGCCGGGACAGGGGCACAGATACGCAGTATTTT.

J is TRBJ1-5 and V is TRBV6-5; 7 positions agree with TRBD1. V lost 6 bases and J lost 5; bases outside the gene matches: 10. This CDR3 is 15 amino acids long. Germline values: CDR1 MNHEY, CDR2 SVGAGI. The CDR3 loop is CASRPTGEVDQPQHF. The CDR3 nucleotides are TGTGCCAGCAGACCAACAGGGGAGGTAGATCAGCCCCAGCATTTT.

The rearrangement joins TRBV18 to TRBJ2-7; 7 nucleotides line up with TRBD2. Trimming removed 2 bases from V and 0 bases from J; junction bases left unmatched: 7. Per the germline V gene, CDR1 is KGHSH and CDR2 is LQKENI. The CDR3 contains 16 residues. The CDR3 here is CASSPIPPGGSYEQYF. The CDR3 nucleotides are TGTGCCAGCTCACCAATCCCTCCGGGGGGCTCCTACGAGCAGTACTTC.

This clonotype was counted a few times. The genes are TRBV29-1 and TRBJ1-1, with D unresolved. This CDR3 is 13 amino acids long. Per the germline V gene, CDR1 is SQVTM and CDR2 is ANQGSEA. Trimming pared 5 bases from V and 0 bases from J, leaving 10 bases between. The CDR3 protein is CSVSKGLNTEAFF. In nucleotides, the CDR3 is TGCAGCGTTAGTAAGGGATTGAACACTGAAGCTTTCTTT.

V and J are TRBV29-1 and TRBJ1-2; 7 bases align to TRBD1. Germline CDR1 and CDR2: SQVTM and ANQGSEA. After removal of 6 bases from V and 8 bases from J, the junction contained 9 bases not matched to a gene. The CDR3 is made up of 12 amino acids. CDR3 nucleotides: TGCAGCGTCTTTACCGGGACAGTAGGCTACACCTTC. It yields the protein CSVFTGTVGYTF.

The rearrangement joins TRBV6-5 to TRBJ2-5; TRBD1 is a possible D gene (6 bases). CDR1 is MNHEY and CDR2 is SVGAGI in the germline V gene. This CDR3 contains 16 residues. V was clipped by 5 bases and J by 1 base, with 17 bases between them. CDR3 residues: CASSQLVGHLQETQYF. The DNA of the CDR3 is TGTGCCAGCAGTCAACTCGTGGGACACCTCCAAGAGACCCAGTACTTC.

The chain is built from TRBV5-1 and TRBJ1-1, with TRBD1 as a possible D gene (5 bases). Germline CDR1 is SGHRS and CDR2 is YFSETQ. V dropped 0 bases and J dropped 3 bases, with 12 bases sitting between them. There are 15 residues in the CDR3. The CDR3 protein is CASSLEAAGHTEAFF. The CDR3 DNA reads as TGCGCCAGCAGCTTGGAAGCGGCAGGGCACACTGAAGCTTTCTTT.

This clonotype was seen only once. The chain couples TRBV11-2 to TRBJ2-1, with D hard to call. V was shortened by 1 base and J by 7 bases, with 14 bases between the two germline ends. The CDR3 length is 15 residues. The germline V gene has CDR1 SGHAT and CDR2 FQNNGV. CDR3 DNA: TGTGCCAGCAGCTTAGTACTGGTTGTATTGAATGAGCAGTTCTTC. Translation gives CASSLVLVVLNEQFF.

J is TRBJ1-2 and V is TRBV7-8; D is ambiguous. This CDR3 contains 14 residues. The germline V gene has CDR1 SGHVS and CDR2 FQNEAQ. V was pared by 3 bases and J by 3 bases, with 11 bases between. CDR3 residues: CASSLAGSDYGYTF. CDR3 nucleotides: TGTGCCAGCAGCTTGGCCGGGAGTGACTATGGCTACACCTTC. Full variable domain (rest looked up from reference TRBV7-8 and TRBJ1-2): GAGVSQSPRYKVAKRGQDVALRCDPISGHVSLFWYQQALGQGPEFLTYFQNEAQLDKSGLPSDRFFAERPEGSVSTLKIQRTQQEDSAVYLCASSLAGSDYGYTFGSGTRLTVV.

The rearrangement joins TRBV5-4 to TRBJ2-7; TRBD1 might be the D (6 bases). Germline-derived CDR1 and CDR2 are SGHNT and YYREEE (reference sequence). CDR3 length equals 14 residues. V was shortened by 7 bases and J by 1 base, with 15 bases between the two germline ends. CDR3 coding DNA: TGTGCCAGCGGGATGACAGGCCTTTCCTACGAGCAGTACTTC. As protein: CASGMTGLSYEQYF.

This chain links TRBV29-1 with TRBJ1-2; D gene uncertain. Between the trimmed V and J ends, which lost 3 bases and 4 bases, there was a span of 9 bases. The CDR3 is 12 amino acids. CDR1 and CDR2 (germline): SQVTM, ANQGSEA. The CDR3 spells CSVDTQIYGYTF. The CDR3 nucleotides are TGCAGCGTTGATACGCAAATCTATGGCTACACCTTC.

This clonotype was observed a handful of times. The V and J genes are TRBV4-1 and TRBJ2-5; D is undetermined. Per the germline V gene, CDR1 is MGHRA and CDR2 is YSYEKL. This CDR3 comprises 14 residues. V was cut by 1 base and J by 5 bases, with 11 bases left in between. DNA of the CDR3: TGCGCCAGCAGCCAAGTTAATTCCCCGGAGACCCAGTACTTC. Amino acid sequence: CASSQVNSPETQYF.

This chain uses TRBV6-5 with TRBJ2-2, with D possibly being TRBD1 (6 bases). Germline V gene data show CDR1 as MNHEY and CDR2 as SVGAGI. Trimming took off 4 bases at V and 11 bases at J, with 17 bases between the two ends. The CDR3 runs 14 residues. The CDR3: CASSSSGQPGELFF. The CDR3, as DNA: TGTGCCAGCAGTTCCTCTGGACAGCCAGGCGAGCTGTTTTTT.